This T cell receptor beta chain came from a study of blood T cell repertoires in COVID-19 (dated by TCRdb to 2018 to 2021). About the investigation overall: Samples from collaborators originated in the United States, Italy and Spain and spanned both the acute and convalescent phases of COVID-19. The material from the prospective study consisted of cDNA or gDNA derived from T cells, B-cell-depleted T cells, or PBMCs. The repertoires were released in a freely available public database meant as a resource for research on the immune response to SARS-CoV-2. Nearly every sample came with metadata listing a de-identified subject ID, COVID-19 status, age in years and sex. Where available, HLA class I and class II types were taken from metadata supplied by the sample provider and were not determined by assay-based typing. Deeply sampled blood TCRbeta repertoires from subjects exposed to, actively infected with, or recovered from COVID-19 were included in the dataset. The samples were drawn from the first 160 participants of the ongoing ImmuneRACE study and from 950 to 1,500 subjects provided by 6 global collaborators. What the study reported, not specific to this receptor: Clinical and demographic metadata were provided uncurated, with the amount varying by source and participant.

The immunoSEQ Assay, a bias-controlled multiplex PCR, was used to amplify TCRbeta CDR3 regions from genomic DNA. The authors' pipeline ran thus. The number of nucleated cells in each sample was estimated by amplification of reference gene primers within the assay. Sequence reads were collapsed and filtered to measure the absolute abundance of every unique TCRbeta CDR3 rearrangement. For each sample, productive Simpson clonality was calculated by taking the square root of Simpson's diversity index across productive rearrangements. In TCRdb, the immuneACCESS table is reduced to in-frame sequences with V and J assigned. These tables do not hold every clone; where another copy was compared, an unresolved V gene accounts for under half, and the others remain unexplained. For V, J and clone size, that table is used; D and trimming come from the DNA. This sample holds around 190,000 clones; about 83% were observed only once. Approximately 1.5% of the sample lies in the top ten.

CDR3 length: 14 amino acids, cysteine to phenylalanine. This entry keeps only the CDR3 DNA: 42 bases, framed from base 1. The CDR1 and CDR2 encoded by the germline V gene are SGHDT and YYEEEE. V and J are truncated by 4 bases and 0 bases respectively, leaving an intervening sequence of 11 bases. This clone was counted between two and nine times. Its antigen is unknown. Base qualities are not at hand, and no much larger clone is one base apart. Each collaborating institution followed its own protocols to collect whole blood in K2EDTA tubes. Collaborator samples were shipped for TCRbeta analysis as frozen whole blood, isolated PBMCs, or DNA extracted from either sample type.

The sequencing input was peripheral blood. This TCR derives from a human donor in a cohort sampled during active COVID-19. Rearrangement joined TRBV5-6 to TRBJ2-7; TRBD2 might be the D gene, on 5 matching bases. The sequence in DNA is TGTGCCAGCAGCGCGACGGGAAGCTCCTACGAGCAGTACTTC. This translates into CASSATGSSYEQYF.